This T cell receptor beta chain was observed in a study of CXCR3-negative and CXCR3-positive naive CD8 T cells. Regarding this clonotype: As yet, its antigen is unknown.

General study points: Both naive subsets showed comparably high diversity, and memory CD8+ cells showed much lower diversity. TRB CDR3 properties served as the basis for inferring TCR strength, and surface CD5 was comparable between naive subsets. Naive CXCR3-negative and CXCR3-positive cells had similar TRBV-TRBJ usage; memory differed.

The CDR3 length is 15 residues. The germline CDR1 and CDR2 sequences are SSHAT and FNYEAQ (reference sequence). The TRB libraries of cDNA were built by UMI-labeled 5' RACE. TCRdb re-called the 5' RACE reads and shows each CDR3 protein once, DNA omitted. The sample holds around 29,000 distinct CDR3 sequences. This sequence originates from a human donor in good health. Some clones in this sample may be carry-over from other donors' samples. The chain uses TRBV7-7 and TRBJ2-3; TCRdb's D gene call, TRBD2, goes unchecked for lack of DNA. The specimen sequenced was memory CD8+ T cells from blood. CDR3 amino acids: CASSLGVARTDTQYF. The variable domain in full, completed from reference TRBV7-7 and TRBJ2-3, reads GAGVSQSPRYKVTKRGQDVTLRCDPISSHATLYWYQQALGQGPEFLTYFNYEAQPDKSGLPSDRFSAERPEGSISTLTIQRTEQRDSAMYRCASSLGVARTDTQYFGPGTRLTVL.